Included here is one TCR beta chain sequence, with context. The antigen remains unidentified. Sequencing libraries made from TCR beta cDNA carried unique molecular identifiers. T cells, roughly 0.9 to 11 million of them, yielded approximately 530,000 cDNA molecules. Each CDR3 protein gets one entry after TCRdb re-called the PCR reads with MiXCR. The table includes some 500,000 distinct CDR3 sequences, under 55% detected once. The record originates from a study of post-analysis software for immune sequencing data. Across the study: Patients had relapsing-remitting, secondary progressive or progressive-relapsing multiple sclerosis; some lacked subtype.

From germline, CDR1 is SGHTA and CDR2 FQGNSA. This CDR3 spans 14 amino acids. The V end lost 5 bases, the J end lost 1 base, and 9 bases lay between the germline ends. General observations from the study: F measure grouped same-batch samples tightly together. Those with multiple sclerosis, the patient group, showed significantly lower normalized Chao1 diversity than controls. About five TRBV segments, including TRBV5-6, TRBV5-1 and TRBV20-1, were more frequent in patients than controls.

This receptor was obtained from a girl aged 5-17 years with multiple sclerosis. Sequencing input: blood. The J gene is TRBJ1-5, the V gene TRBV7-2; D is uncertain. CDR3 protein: CASSTHPSNQPQHF. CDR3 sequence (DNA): TGTGCCAGCAGCACCCACCCGAGCAATCAGCCCCAGCATTTT.